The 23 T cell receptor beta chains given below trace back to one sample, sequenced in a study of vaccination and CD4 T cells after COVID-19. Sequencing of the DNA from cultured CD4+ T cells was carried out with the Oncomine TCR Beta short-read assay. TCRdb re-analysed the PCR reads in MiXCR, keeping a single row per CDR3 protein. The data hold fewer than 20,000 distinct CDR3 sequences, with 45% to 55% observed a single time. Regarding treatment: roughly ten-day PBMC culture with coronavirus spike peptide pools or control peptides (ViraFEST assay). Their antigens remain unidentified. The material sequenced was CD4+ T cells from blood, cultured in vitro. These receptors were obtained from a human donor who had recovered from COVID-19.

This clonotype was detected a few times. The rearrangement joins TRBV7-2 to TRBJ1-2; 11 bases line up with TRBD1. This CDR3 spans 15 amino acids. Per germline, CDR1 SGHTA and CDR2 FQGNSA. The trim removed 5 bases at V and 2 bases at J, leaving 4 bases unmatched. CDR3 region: CASSTRTGGNYGYTF. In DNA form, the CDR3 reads TGTGCCAGCAGCACTCGGACAGGGGGCAACTATGGCTACACCTTC.

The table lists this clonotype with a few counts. The CDR3 region is CATSRGRGGTQYF. In DNA, the CDR3 is TGTGCCACCAGCCGCGGGCGGGGGGGGACCCAGTACTTC. The chain has TRBV15 and TRBJ2-5; TRBD2 matches 9 bases. V trimming: 5 bases; J trimming: 7 bases; junction bases outside the gene matches: 5. The V gene's germline CDR1 is LNHNV and CDR2 YYDKDF (reference sequence). The CDR3 consists of 13 residues.

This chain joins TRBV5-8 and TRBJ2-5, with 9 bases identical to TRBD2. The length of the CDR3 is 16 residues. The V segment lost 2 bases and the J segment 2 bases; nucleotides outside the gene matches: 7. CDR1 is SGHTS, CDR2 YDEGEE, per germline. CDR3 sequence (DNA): TGTGCCAGCAGCTTAGGACTAGCGAAGATACAAGAGACCCAGTACTTC. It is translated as CASSLGLAKIQETQYF.

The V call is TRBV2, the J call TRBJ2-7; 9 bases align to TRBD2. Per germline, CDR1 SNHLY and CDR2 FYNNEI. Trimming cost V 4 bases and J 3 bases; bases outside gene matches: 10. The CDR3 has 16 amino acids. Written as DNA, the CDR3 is TGTGCCAGCAGTGGTGGGGCGGTAGCGGGAGTCTACGAGCAGTACTTC. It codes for CASSGGAVAGVYEQYF.

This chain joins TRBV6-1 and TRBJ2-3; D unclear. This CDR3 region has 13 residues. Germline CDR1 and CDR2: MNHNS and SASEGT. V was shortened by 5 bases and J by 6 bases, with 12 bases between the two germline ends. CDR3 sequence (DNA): TGTGCCAGCAGTACGCCCCGAGAGGATACGCAGTATTTT. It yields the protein CASSTPREDTQYF.

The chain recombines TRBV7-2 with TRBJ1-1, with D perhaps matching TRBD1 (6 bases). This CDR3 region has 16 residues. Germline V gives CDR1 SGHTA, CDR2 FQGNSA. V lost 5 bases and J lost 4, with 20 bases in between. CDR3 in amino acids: CASSLRRGQWPTEAFF. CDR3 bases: TGTGCCAGCAGCCTTCGACGGGGGCAGTGGCCCACTGAAGCTTTCTTT. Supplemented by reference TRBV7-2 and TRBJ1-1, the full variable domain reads GAGVSQSPSNKVTEKGKDVELRCDPISGHTALYWYRQSLGQGLEFLIYFQGNSAPDKSGLPSDRFSAERTGGSVSTLTIQRTQQEDSAVYLCASSLRRGQWPTEAFFGQGTRLTVV.

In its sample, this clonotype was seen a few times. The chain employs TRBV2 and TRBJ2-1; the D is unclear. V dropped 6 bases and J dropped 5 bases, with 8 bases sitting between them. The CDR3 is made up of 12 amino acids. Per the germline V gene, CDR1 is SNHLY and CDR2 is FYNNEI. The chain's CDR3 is CASRAGNNEQFF. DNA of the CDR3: TGTGCCAGCAGGGCCGGAAACAATGAGCAGTTCTTC.

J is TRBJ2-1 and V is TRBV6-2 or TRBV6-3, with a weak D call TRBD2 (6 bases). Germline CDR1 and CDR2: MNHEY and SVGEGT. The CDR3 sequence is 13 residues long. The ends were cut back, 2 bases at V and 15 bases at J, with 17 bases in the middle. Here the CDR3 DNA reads TGTGCCAGCAGTTACGACCCGAGCGGGCGCCCGTTCTTC. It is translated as CASSYDPSGRPFF.

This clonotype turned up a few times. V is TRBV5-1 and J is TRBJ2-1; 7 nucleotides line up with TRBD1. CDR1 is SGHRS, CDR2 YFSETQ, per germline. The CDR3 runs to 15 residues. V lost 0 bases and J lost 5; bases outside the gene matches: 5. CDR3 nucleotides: TGCGCCAGCAGCTTGGTCACAGGGGCGGACAATGAGCAGTTCTTC. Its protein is CASSLVTGADNEQFF.

The chain's CDR3 is CASSWDLGLAGELAKNIQYF. Written as DNA, the CDR3 is TGTGCCAGCAGTTGGGACCTGGGACTAGCGGGGGAATTAGCCAAAAACATTCAGTACTTC. The rearrangement joins TRBV6-2 or TRBV6-3 to TRBJ2-4; 14 nucleotides match TRBD2. The CDR3 loop spans 20 amino acids. V lost 4 bases and J lost 0; bases outside the gene matches: 11. Germline assignment: CDR1 MNHEY and CDR2 SVGEGT.

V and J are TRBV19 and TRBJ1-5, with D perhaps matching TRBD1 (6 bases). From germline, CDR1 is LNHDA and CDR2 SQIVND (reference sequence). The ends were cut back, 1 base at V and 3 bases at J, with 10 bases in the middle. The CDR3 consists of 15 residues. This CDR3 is CASSIATGPNQPQHF. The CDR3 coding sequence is TGTGCCAGTAGTATAGCGACAGGCCCCAATCAGCCCCAGCATTTT.

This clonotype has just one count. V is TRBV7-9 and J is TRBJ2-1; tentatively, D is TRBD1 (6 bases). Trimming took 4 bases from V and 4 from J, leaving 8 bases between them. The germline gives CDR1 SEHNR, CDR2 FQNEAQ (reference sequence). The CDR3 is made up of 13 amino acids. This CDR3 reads CASSWDTYNEQFF. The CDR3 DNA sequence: TGTGCCAGCAGCTGGGACACTTACAATGAGCAGTTCTTC.

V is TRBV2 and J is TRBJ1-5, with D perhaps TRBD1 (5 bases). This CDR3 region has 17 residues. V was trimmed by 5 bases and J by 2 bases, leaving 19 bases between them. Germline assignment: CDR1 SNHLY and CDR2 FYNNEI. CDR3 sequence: CASSPHRGAPGNQPQHF. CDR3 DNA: TGTGCCAGCAGTCCACACAGAGGGGCTCCCGGCAATCAGCCCCAGCATTTT. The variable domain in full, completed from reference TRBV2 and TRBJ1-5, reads EPEVTQTPSHQVTQMGQEVILRCVPISNHLYFYWYRQILGQKVEFLVSFYNNEISEKSEIFDDQFSVERPDGSNFTLKIRSTKLEDSAMYFCASSPHRGAPGNQPQHFGDGTRLSIL.

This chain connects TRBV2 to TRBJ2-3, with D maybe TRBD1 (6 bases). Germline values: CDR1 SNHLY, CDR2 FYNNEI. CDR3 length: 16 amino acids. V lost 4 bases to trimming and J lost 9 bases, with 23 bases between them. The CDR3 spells CASSARDNFSTGTQYF. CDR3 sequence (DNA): TGTGCCAGCAGTGCCCGGGACAACTTCTCCACGGGGACGCAGTATTTT.

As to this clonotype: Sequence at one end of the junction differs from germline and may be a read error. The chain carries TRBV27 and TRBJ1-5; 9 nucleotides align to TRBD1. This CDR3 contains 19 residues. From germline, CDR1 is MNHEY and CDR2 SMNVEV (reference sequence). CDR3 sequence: CASSEAGGTGLYSNQSQHF. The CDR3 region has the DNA TGTGCCAGCAGTGAGGCAGGAGGGACAGGGCTATATAGCAATCAGTCCCAGCATTTT.

The CDR3 protein is CASTPSGAAYEQYF. CDR3 bases: TGTGCCAGCACTCCCAGCGGGGCTGCCTACGAGCAGTACTTC. This chain uses TRBV6-2 or TRBV6-3 with TRBJ2-7, with 7 bases lining up with TRBD2. The germline CDR1 and CDR2 sequences are MNHEY and SVGEGT. V gave up 7 bases and J gave up 2 bases; unmatched junction bases: 8. This CDR3 contains 14 residues.

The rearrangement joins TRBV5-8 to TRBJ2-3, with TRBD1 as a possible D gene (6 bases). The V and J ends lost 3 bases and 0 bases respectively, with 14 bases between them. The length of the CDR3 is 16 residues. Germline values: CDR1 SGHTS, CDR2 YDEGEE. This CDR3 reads CASSSGQHSSTDTQYF. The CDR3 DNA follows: TGTGCCAGCAGCTCGGGACAACATTCTAGCACAGATACGCAGTATTTT.

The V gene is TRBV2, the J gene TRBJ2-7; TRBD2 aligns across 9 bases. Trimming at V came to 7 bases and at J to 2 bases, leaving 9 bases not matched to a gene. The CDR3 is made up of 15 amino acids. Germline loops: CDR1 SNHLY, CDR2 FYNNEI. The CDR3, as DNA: TGTGCCAGCAAGCCCCGGACTAGCGTTACCTACGAGCAGTACTTC. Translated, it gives CASKPRTSVTYEQYF.

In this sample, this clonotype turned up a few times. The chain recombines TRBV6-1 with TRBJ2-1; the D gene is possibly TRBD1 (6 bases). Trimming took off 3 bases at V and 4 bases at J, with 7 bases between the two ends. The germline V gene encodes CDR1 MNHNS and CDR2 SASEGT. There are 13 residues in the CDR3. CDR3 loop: CASSDQGYNEQFF. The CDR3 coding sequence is TGTGCCAGCAGTGACCAGGGGTACAATGAGCAGTTCTTC.

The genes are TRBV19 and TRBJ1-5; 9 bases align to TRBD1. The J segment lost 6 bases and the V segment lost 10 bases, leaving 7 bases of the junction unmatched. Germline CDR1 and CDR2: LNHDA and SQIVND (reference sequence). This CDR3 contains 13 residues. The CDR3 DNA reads TGTGCCACCTCCGGGACAGGGACTCAGCCCCAGCATTTT. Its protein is CATSGTGTQPQHF. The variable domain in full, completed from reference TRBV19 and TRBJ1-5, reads DGGITQSPKYLFRKEGQNVTLSCEQNLNHDAMYWYRQDPGQGLRLIYYSQIVNDFQKGDIAEGYSVSREKKESFPLTVTSAQKNPTAFYLCATSGTGTQPQHFGDGTRLSIL.

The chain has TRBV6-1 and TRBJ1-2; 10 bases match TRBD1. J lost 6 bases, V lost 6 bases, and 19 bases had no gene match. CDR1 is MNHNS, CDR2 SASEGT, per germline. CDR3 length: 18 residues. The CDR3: CASSRAGTGVGIQDGYTF. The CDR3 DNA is TGTGCCAGCAGCCGAGCCGGGACAGGGGTTGGTATCCAGGATGGCTACACCTTC.

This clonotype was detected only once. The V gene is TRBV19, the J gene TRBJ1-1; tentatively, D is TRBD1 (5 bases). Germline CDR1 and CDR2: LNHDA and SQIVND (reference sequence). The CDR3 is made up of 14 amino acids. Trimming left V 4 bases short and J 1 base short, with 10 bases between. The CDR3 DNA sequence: TGTGCCAGTAGTAGGGGCAGGGAGAACACTGAAGCTTTCTTT. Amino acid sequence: CASSRGRENTEAFF.

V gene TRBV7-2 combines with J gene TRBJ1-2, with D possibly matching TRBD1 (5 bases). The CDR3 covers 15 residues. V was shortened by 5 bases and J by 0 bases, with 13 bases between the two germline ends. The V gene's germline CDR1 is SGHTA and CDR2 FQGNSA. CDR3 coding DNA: TGTGCCAGCAGCCAAGGCCGGGGCACTAACTATGGCTACACCTTC. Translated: CASSQGRGTNYGYTF.